Below, one T cell receptor (beta chain) is given with its context. What it binds is not known. This record belongs to a study of identifying expanded T cells in peripheral blood. Clones were read by immunoSEQ multiplex PCR, and TCRdb kept only the in-frame ones, dropping some. The data show 70,000 to 100,000 clones, approximately 84% seen once. Collection occurred without any documented infections or immune events in donors. Between the trimmed V and J ends, which lost 0 bases and 4 bases, there was a span of 15 bases. CDR3 length: 16 residues. Germline lookup yields CDR1 LGHNA and CDR2 YSLEER. Notes on the study in general: Clone count variance between approximately two-week samples rose with total template count.

The TCR was taken from a person between 18 and 75 years old in good health. The chain recombines TRBV4-3 with TRBJ1-2; no clear D. Sequences were obtained from blood. The CDR3 reads CASSQDRTEAGYGYTF. The DNA of the CDR3 is TGCGCCAGCAGCCAAGATCGGACGGAAGCCGGCTATGGCTACACCTTC.